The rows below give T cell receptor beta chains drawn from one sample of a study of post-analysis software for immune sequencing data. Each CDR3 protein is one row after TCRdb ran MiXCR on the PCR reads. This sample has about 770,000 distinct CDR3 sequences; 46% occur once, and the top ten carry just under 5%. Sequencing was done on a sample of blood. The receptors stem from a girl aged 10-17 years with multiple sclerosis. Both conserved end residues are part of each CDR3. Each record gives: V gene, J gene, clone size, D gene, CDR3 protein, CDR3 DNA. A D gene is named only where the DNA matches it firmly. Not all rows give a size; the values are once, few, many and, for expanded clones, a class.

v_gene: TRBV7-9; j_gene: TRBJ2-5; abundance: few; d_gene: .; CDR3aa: CASSLLRDKQETQYF; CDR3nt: TGTGCCAGCAGCTTACTCCGGGACAAACAAGAGACCCAGTACTTC
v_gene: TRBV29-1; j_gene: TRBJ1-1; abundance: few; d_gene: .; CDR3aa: CSVDKGGKTEAFF; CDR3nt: TGCAGCGTTGATAAGGGGGGAAAAACTGAAGCTTTCTTT
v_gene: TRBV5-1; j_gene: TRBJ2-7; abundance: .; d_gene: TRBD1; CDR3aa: CASSPWGKGAIHEQYF; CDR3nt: TGCGCCAGCAGCCCGTGGGGAAAGGGGGCGATCCACGAGCAGTACTTC
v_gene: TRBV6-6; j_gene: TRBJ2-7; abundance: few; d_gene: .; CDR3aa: CASSYLIGTHEQYF; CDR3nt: TGTGCCAGCAGTTACCTTATCGGGACCCACGAGCAGTACTTC
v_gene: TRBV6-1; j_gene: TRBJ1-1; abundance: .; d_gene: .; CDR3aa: CASAPGLLSTEAFF; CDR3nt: TGTGCCAGCGCCCCGGGACTGTTGTCCACTGAAGCTTTCTTT
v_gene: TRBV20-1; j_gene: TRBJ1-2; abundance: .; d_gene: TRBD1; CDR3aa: CSAETGGNGYTF; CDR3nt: TGCAGTGCAGAGACAGGGGGGAATGGCTACACCTTC
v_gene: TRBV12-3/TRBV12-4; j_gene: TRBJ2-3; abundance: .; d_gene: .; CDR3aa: CASSPQGLSADTQYF; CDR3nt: TGTGCCAGCAGTCCCCAGGGACTGAGCGCAGATACGCAGTATTTT
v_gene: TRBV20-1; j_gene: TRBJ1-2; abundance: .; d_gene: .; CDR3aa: CSALGTENYGCTF; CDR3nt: TGCAGTGCTCTTGGGACGGAGAACTATGGCTGCACCTTC
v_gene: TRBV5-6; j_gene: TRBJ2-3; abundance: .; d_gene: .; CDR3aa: CASSLGGRTSTDTQYF; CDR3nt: TGTGCCAGCAGCCTCGGGGGGCGGACCAGCACAGATACGCAGTATTTT
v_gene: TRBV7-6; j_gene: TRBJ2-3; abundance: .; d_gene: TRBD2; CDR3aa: CASSLFGGRGSSTDTQYF; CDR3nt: TGTGCCAGCAGCTTATTTGGCGGGAGAGGATCTAGCACAGATACGCAGTATTTT
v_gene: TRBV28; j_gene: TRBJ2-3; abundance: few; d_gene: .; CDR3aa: CASSSSPADTQYF; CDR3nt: TGTGCCAGCAGTTCCTCCCCGGCAGATACGCAGTATTTT
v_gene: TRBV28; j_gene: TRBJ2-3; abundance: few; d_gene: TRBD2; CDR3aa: CASSYPAGDDTQYF; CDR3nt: TGTGCCAGCAGTTACCCCGCGGGGGATGATACGCAGTATTTT
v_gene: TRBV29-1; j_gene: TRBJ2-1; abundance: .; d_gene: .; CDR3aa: CSVGGAAANNEQFF; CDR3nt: TGCAGCGTTGGGGGCGCAGCGGCGAACAATGAGCAGTTCTTC
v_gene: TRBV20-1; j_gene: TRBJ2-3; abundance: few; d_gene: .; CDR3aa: CSASPDGLTGYF; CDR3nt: TGCAGTGCTAGTCCCGACGGATTAACCGGGTATTTT
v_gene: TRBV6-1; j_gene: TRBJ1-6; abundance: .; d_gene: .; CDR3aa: CASSLTFDNSPLHF; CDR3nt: TGTGCCAGCAGCCTGACGTTTGATAATTCACCCCTCCACTTT
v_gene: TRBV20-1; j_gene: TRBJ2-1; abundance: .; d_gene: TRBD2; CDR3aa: CSASPSGPYNEQFF; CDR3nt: TGCAGTGCTAGCCCTAGCGGACCCTACAATGAGCAGTTCTTC
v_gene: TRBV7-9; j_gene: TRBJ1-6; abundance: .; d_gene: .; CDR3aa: CASSLASGLSSPLHF; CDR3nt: TGTGCCAGCAGCTTAGCCTCAGGACTTTCTTCACCCCTCCACTTT
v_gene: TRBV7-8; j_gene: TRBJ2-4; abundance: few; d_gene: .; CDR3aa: CASSPPPRGTKNIQYF; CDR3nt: TGTGCCAGCAGCCCACCGCCGAGGGGAACCAAAAACATTCAGTACTTC
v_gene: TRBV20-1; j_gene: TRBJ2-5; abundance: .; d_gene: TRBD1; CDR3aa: CSARETWTGTGGGEQYF; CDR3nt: TGCAGTGCTAGAGAAACTTGGACCGGGACAGGGGGTGGGGAGCAGTACTTC
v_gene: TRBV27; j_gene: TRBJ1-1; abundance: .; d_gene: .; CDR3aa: CASSFSGENTEAFF; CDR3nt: TGTGCCAGCAGTTTCTCTGGGGAGAACACTGAAGCTTTCTTT
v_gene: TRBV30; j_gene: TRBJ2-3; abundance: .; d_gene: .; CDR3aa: CAWSSLASTDTQYF; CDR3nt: TGTGCCTGGAGTTCCCTAGCGTCAACAGATACGCAGTATTTT
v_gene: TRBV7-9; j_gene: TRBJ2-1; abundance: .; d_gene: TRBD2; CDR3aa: CASSLVGGRGDNEQFF; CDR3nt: TGTGCCAGCAGCTTAGTTGGCGGGAGGGGGGACAATGAGCAGTTCTTC
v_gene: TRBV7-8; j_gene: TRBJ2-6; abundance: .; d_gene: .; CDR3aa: CASSGDQGWIVGANVLTF; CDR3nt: TGTGCCAGCAGCGGGGATCAGGGGTGGATCGTTGGGGCCAACGTCCTGACTTTC
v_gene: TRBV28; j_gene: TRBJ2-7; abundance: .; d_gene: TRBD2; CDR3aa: CASSLRELAYEQYF; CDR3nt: TGTGCCAGCAGTCTGCGGGAGCTCGCCTACGAGCAGTACTTC
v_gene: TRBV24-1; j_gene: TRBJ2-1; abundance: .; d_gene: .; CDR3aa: CATSAPGTYNEQFF; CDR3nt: TGTGCCACCAGTGCTCCGGGAACCTACAATGAGCAGTTCTTC
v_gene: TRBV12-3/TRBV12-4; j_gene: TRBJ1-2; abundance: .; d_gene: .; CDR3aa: CASSSGNIYGYTF; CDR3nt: TGTGCCAGCAGTTCCGGGAATATCTATGGCTACACCTTC
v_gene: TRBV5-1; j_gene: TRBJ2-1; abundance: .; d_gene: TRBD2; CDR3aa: CASSLLPSGKDNEQFF; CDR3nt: TGCGCCAGCAGCTTGTTGCCTAGCGGAAAGGACAATGAGCAGTTCTTC
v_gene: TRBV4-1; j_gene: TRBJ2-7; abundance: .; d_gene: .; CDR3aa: CASSQGHTTLYEQYF; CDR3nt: TGCGCCAGCAGCCAAGGACACACTACCTTGTACGAGCAGTACTTC